The present entry profiles one TCR beta chain with its context. Here immunoSEQ multiplex PCR was the method, and the copy in TCRdb shows in-frame clones only, minus some. This table holds approximately 170,000 clones, around three quarters found once. This CDR3 is built from 15 residues. The V gene's germline CDR1 is LGHDT and CDR2 YNNKEL (reference sequence). V dropped 1 base and J dropped 3; count of bases not matched to a gene: 6. Study members were between 18 and 89 years old and lived in approximately 25 US regions. The record originates from a study of blood T cell repertoires in COVID-19. As for the study in general: Donors of Cohort 3 who recovered were those that had two negative PCRs, clearance, or symptom resolution.

V and J are TRBV3-1 (or the pseudogene TRBV3-2) and TRBJ2-7; TRBD1 matches at 7 bases. The source material was PBMCs or T cells enriched from blood (not recorded which). The source of this sequence is a woman in her seventies in a cohort exposed to, infected with or recovered from COVID-19 (not recorded which). The CDR3 DNA reads as TGTGCCAGCAGCCAAGGGGACAGACCTGTCTACGAGCAGTACTTC. Encoded protein: CASSQGDRPVYEQYF.